This record looks at one TCR beta chain sequence and its context. The sample is drawn from a study of cytomegalovirus exposure and HLA in healthy donors. Study-wide context: Within an early data release were 85 million or so unique TCRs drawn from HLA-typed donors.

PCR was performed using 60 Vbeta and 13 Jbeta primers. Generated by immunoSEQ multiplex PCR, the TCRdb table keeps only in-frame clones and is missing some. This sample has more than 100,000 clones, with around 66% found just once. The CDR3 covers 14 residues. J lost 8 bases, V lost 4 bases, and 9 bases had no gene match. In germline, CDR1 is SGHDT, CDR2 YYEEEE. The TCR sequence derives from a woman in her 40s in good health and CMV-seropositive. Sequenced: PBMCs. The chain joins TRBV5-6 to TRBJ2-1; 7 positions agree with TRBD1. CDR3 coding DNA: TGTGCCAGCAGCGTAAACAGGGGTCGATATGAGCAGTTCTTC. This encodes CASSVNRGRYEQFF. Looking up the rest from reference TRBV5-6 and TRBJ2-1 gives the full variable domain: DAGVTQSPTHLIKTRGQQVTLRCSPKSGHDTVSWYQQALGQGPQFIFQYYEEEERQRGNFPDRFSGHQFPNYSSELNVNALLLGDSALYLCASSVNRGRYEQFFGPGTRLTVL.